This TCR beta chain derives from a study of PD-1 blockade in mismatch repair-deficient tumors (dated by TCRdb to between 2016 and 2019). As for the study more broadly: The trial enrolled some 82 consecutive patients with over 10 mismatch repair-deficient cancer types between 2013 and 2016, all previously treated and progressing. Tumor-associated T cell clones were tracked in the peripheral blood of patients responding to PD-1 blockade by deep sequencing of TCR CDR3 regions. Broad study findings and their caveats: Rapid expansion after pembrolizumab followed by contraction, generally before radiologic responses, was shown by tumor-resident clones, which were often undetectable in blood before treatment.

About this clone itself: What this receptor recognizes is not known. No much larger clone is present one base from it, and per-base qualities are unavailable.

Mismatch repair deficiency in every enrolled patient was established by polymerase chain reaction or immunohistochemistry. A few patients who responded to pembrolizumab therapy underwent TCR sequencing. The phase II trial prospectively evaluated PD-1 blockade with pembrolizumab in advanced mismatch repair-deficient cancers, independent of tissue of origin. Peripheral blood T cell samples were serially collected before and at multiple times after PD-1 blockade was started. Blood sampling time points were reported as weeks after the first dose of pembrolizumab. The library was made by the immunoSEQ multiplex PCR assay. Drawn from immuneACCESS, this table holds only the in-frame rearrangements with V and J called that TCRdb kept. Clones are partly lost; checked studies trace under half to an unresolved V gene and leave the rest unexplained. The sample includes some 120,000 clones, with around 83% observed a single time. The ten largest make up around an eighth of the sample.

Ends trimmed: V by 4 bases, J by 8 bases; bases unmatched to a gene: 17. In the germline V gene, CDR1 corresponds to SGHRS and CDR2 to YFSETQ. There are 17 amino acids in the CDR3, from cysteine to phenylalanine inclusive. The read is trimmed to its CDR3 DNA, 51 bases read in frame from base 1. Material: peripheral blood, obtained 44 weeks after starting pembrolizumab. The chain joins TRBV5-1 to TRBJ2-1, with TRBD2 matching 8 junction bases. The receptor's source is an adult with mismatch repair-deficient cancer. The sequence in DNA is TGCGCCAGCAGCCTCCTAAAGATAGCGGGGCTTGGCGATGAGCAGTTCTTC. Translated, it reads CASSLLKIAGLGDEQFF.